This TCR beta chain came from a study of technical replicates of blood from several donors. The method was immunoSEQ multiplex PCR; TCRdb's version includes in-frame clones alone and lacks a portion of them. Of more than 65,000 clones listed, 85% to 95% are singletons. Germline CDR1 is SGDLS and CDR2 is YYNGEE. V was clipped by 3 bases and J by 6 bases, with 13 bases between them. The CDR3 is 13 amino acids. Sequenced sample: T cells isolated from PBMCs. The source is a human donor in good health. This sequence joins TRBV9 and TRBJ2-7; possible D gene TRBD2, 5 bases. CDR3 DNA sequence: TGTGCCAGCAGCGGAGGGAACCTAGGCGAGCAGTACTTC. It yields the protein CASSGGNLGEQYF.